The 7 T cell receptor beta chains below come from one sample, sequenced in a study of blood T cell repertoires in COVID-19. The protocol was immunoSEQ multiplex PCR, while the TCRdb copy is restricted to in-frame clones and leaves out a portion. The table records 100,000 to 150,000 clones, 87% of them present only once. The sample was peripheral blood. These receptors came from a woman between 45 and 60 years old with acute or convalescent COVID-19.

This chain joins TRBV30 and TRBJ1-5; D not certain. With 2 bases removed from V and 6 bases from J, the gap between germline ends came to 11 bases. CDR3 length: 13 amino acids. Looked up from germline, CDR1 is GTSNPN and CDR2 is SVGIG (reference sequence). Here the CDR3 reads CAWSYEGTQPQHF. CDR3 coding DNA: TGTGCCTGGAGTTATGAGGGCACTCAGCCCCAGCATTTT.

The chain employs TRBV7-2 and TRBJ2-7; 7 bases match TRBD2. The CDR3 is 15 residues long. The V and J ends lost 2 bases and 1 base, in that order; junction bases with no gene match: 5. Germline values: CDR1 SGHTA, CDR2 FQGNSA. The CDR3: CASSLSSGLSYEQYF. The CDR3 DNA reads as TGTGCCAGCAGCTTAAGTAGCGGGTTGTCCTACGAGCAGTACTTC. Based on the CDR3 plus reference TRBV7-2 and TRBJ2-7, the full variable domain is GAGVSQSPSNKVTEKGKDVELRCDPISGHTALYWYRQSLGQGLEFLIYFQGNSAPDKSGLPSDRFSAERTGGSVSTLTIQRTQQEDSAVYLCASSLSSGLSYEQYFGPGTRLTVT.

This clone was counted between two and nine times. V usage is TRBV10-1 and J usage is TRBJ2-5; D may be TRBD2 (6 bases). The CDR3 spans 15 residues. The V end was cut by 5 bases, the J end by 4 bases, with 17 bases between. Per the germline V gene, CDR1 is WNHNN and CDR2 is SYGVQD (reference sequence). CDR3 protein: CASSPGAPPAETQYF. As DNA, the CDR3 is TGCGCCAGCAGTCCGGGAGCCCCTCCCGCAGAGACCCAGTACTTC.

V is TRBV29-1 and J is TRBJ1-2; 10 positions agree with TRBD1. J gave up 6 bases and V 7 bases, and 8 bases lay outside the gene matches. CDR3 length equals 13 residues. Germline V lookup: CDR1 SQVTM, CDR2 ANQGSEA. DNA of the CDR3: TGCAGCGCAAGGACAGGGGGTGGAGATGGCTACACCTTC. The encoded protein is CSARTGGGDGYTF.

V is TRBV10-3 and J is TRBJ2-3, with 11 bases identical to TRBD2. This CDR3 spans 15 amino acids. Unmatched junction bases numbered 4, after V lost 4 bases and J lost 4 bases. Looked up from germline, CDR1 is ENHRY and CDR2 is SYGVKD. CDR3 amino acids: CAISGGLAVADTQYF. The CDR3 DNA sequence: TGTGCCATCAGTGGGGGACTAGCGGTGGCAGATACGCAGTATTTT.

This chain joins TRBV2 and TRBJ2-5, with D possibly TRBD2 on 6 matching bases. The CDR3 covers 12 residues. V lost 3 bases to trimming and J lost 5 bases, with 7 bases between them. Germline V lookup: CDR1 SNHLY, CDR2 FYNNEI. The CDR3 sequence is CASSEDYETQYF. The CDR3 DNA follows: TGTGCCAGCAGTGAGGACTACGAGACCCAGTACTTC.

This chain uses TRBV25-1 with TRBJ1-2; no definite D call. Trimming shortened V by 4 bases and J by 4 bases, and 10 bases separated the two germline ends. Germline-derived CDR1 and CDR2 are MGHDK and SYGVNS. The CDR3 is 13 residues long. This CDR3 reads CASSGTGFYGYTF. DNA for the CDR3: TGTGCCAGCAGTGGTACGGGGTTCTATGGCTACACCTTC.